Below are 30 T cell receptor beta chains sequenced from a single sample in a study of CD8 T cells in Susac syndrome. An amount of RNA that ranged from about 0.45 to 1 ug was reverse transcribed with random hexamers. TCRdb independently ran MiXCR on the immunoSEQ multiplex PCR reads; one entry per CDR3 protein. The sample has about 140,000 distinct CDR3 sequences; around 94% are singletons. The sample was CD4+ T cells from PBMCs. The receptors originated from a human donor in good health.

This chain uses TRBV20-1 with TRBJ2-5; D is unresolved. This CDR3 region has 12 residues. With 6 bases removed from V and 7 bases from J, the gap between germline ends came to 15 bases. Germline assignment: CDR1 DFQATT and CDR2 SNEGSKA (reference sequence). CDR3 sequence (DNA): TGCAGTGCCCCGGATGGGGTATGGACCCAGTACTTC. Protein sequence: CSAPDGVWTQYF.

The V call is TRBV7-2, the J call TRBJ2-3, with TRBD2 identical over 13 bases. The V gene's germline CDR1 is SGHTA and CDR2 FQGNSA. The ends lost 3 bases at V and 5 bases at J; junction bases unmatched: 11. This CDR3 contains 18 residues. The CDR3 region is CASSFPTSGRATVDTQYF. The CDR3 bases are TGTGCCAGCAGCTTCCCAACTAGCGGGAGGGCGACAGTAGATACGCAGTATTTT.

The V and J genes are TRBV7-2 and TRBJ2-4; the D is unclear. V was shortened by 5 bases and J by 0 bases, with 5 bases between the two germline ends. In germline, CDR1 is SGHTA, CDR2 FQGNSA. The CDR3 covers 13 residues. The CDR3 coding sequence is TGTGCCAGCAGCCTCGTAGCCAAAAACATTCAGTACTTC. Its protein product is CASSLVAKNIQYF.

The genes are TRBV3-1 and TRBJ1-1, with a possible D match to TRBD1 (6 bases). CDR3 length equals 15 residues. Germline CDR1 reads LGHDT; CDR2 reads YNNKEL (reference sequence). Trimming left V 1 base short and J 5 bases short, with 14 bases between. CDR3 sequence: CASSQGMGRGTEAFF. The CDR3 coding sequence is TGTGCCAGCAGCCAAGGGATGGGGAGGGGGACTGAAGCTTTCTTT.

This clonotype was found once. The rearrangement joins TRBV27 to TRBJ1-2, with 10 bases identical to TRBD1. CDR1 MNHEY and CDR2 SMNVEV come from the germline V gene (reference sequence). This CDR3 is 15 amino acids long. The junction had 7 bases not matched to a gene; V was cut back by 5 bases and J by 4 bases. In DNA, the CDR3 is TGTGCCAGCAGTCGCCGGACAGGGGGAGGCTATGGCTACACCTTC. Protein product: CASSRRTGGGYGYTF.

V and J are TRBV5-1 and TRBJ1-1; TRBD1 is a possible D gene (5 bases). From germline, CDR1 is SGHRS and CDR2 YFSETQ. The V gene lost 0 bases and the J gene lost 7 bases, with 13 bases spanning the gap. The CDR3 extends over 14 amino acids. The CDR3: CASSLGGRVIEAFF. The CDR3 nucleotides are TGCGCCAGCAGCTTGGGGGGACGGGTAATTGAAGCTTTCTTT.

V usage is TRBV12-3 or TRBV12-4 and J usage is TRBJ2-7; 8 nucleotides line up with TRBD2. J lost 5 bases, V lost 10 bases, and 7 bases had no gene match. CDR3 length: 12 residues. The CDR3 nucleotides read TGTGCCATCGGGAGGGGGACCGACGAGCAGTACTTC. Its protein product is CAIGRGTDEQYF.

This chain joins TRBV9 and TRBJ2-7, with D maybe TRBD2 (6 bases). Trimming removed 4 bases from V and 0 bases from J, with 17 bases in between. Germline V gene data show CDR1 as SGDLS and CDR2 as YYNGEE. This CDR3 comprises 16 residues. CDR3 residues: CASSPYRGINSYEQYF. The CDR3 nucleotides read TGTGCCAGCAGCCCGTATCGGGGGATCAACTCCTACGAGCAGTACTTC.

V usage is TRBV7-9 and J usage is TRBJ1-2; 11 positions match TRBD1. The J segment lost 7 bases and the V segment lost 0 bases, leaving 7 bases of the junction unmatched. CDR3 size: 16 residues. The germline CDR1 and CDR2 sequences are SEHNR and FQNEAQ (reference sequence). The DNA of the CDR3 is TGTGCCAGCAGCTTAGCGTGGACAGGGGGCTCGATTGGCTACACCTTC. The encoded protein is CASSLAWTGGSIGYTF.

The sample holds one count of this clonotype. The rearrangement joins TRBV5-1 to TRBJ2-7, with 7 bases identical to TRBD2. The CDR3 has 14 amino acids. J gave up 0 bases and V 7 bases, and 7 bases lay outside the gene matches. Germline V gene sequence: CDR1 SGHRS, CDR2 YFSETQ. CDR3 nucleotides: TGCGCCAGCGGCGACGGACTAGGCTCCTACGAGCAGTACTTC. Translated, it gives CASGDGLGSYEQYF. The full variable domain, with the rest looked up from reference TRBV5-1 and TRBJ2-7, is KAGVTQTPRYLIKTRGQQVTLSCSPISGHRSVSWYQQTPGQGLQFLFEYFSETQRNKGNFPGRFSGRQFSNSRSEMNVSTLELGDSALYLCASGDGLGSYEQYFGPGTRLTVT.

V and J are TRBV20-1 and TRBJ1-2, with no clear D. Germline CDR1 reads DFQATT; CDR2 reads SNEGSKA (reference sequence). CDR3 length: 12 amino acids. V was pared by 6 bases and J by 7 bases, with 15 bases between. The CDR3 nucleotides are TGCAGTGCCGTCAAGGGTTCCTTTGGCTACACCTTC. It encodes CSAVKGSFGYTF.

The rearrangement joins TRBV19 to TRBJ2-6; the D gene is possibly TRBD1 (5 bases). The V and J ends lost 6 bases and 2 bases respectively, with 11 bases between them. CDR1 is LNHDA and CDR2 is SQIVND in the germline V gene (reference sequence). The CDR3 is made up of 15 amino acids. For the CDR3, the DNA is TGTGCCAGTAGGCCAGGGAAGGCTGGGGCCAACGTCCTGACTTTC. This translates into CASRPGKAGANVLTF.

The chain joins TRBV3-1 to TRBJ2-4; weak D call: TRBD2 (5 bases). V was cut by 3 bases and J by 5 bases, with 8 bases left in between. This CDR3 is 13 amino acids long. The germline gives CDR1 LGHDT, CDR2 YNNKEL (reference sequence). CDR3 sequence: CASSQGAENIQYF. CDR3 coding DNA: TGTGCCAGCAGCCAGGGAGCAGAAAACATTCAGTACTTC.

V usage is TRBV28 and J usage is TRBJ2-1; no reliable D call. The CDR3 loop spans 12 amino acids. Deletions cut 2 bases from V and 9 bases from J, with 8 bases between. Germline CDR1 and CDR2: MDHEN and SYDVKM. The CDR3 region has the DNA TGTGCCAGCAGTTTAGCTCTAGGTGAGCAGTTCTTC. This codes for CASSLALGEQFF.

V usage is TRBV5-4 and J usage is TRBJ2-3; tentatively, D is TRBD2 (5 bases). Germline-derived CDR1 and CDR2 are SGHNT and YYREEE (reference sequence). The V end was cut by 5 bases, the J end by 3 bases, with 16 bases between. The CDR3 length is 15 residues. The CDR3 region is CASSLGLGWTDTQYF. The DNA of the CDR3 is TGTGCCAGCAGTCTCGGACTGGGGTGGACAGATACGCAGTATTTT.

V is TRBV27 and J is TRBJ2-7, with D tentatively TRBD2 (6 bases). CDR3 length: 16 residues. Germline CDR1 reads MNHEY; CDR2 reads SMNVEV (reference sequence). Trimming left V 5 bases short and J 3 bases short, with 20 bases between. This CDR3 is CASSGGTPIRDYEQYF. In nucleotides, the CDR3 is TGTGCCAGCAGTGGAGGGACTCCAATTAGGGACTACGAGCAGTACTTC.

In its sample, this clonotype was seen once. The V and J genes are TRBV7-9 and TRBJ2-1, with D possibly being TRBD1 or TRBD2 (5 bases each). The CDR3 totals 17 residues. The V end lost 4 bases, the J end lost 2 bases, and 18 bases lay between the germline ends. Germline CDR1 is SEHNR and CDR2 is FQNEAQ (reference sequence). As DNA, the CDR3 is TGTGCCAGCAGCTGGAGAACCTTCAGGGACGCCTACAATGAGCAGTTCTTC. Encoded protein: CASSWRTFRDAYNEQFF. The variable domain in full, with the rest retrieved from reference TRBV7-9 and TRBJ2-1, is DTGVSQNPRHKITKRGQNVTFRCDPISEHNRLYWYRQTLGQGPEFLTYFQNEAQLEKSRLLSDRFSAERPKGSFSTLEIQRTEQGDSAMYLCASSWRTFRDAYNEQFFGPGTRLTVL.

The chain links TRBV28 to TRBJ2-3; no clear D. Germline CDR1 and CDR2: MDHEN and SYDVKM. The CDR3 extends over 12 amino acids. The V end lost 1 base, the J end lost 10 bases, and 9 bases lay between the germline ends. The CDR3 spells CASSLLGISQYF. The CDR3, as DNA: TGTGCCAGCAGTTTATTAGGGATTTCGCAGTATTTT. The whole variable domain, remainder taken from reference TRBV28 and TRBJ2-3, is DVKVTQSSRYLVKRTGEKVFLECVQDMDHENMFWYRQDPGLGLRLIYFSYDVKMKEKGDIPEGYSVSREKKERFSLILESASTNQTSMYLCASSLLGISQYFGPGTRLTVL.

This clonotype was seen just once. For the CDR3, the DNA is TGTGCCAGCAGCCAAGAGAATAGCGGAGGGTGGACAGATACGCAGTATTTT. It translates to CASSQENSGGWTDTQYF. This chain joins TRBV14 and TRBJ2-3, with a tentative D call TRBD2 (6 bases). V was cut by 0 bases and J by 3 bases, with 16 bases left in between. The CDR3 runs 17 residues. Germline loops: CDR1 SGHDN, CDR2 FVKESK.

The genes are TRBV12-3 or TRBV12-4 and TRBJ1-5; 7 bases map to TRBD1. The CDR3 is 16 amino acids. V shed 4 bases and J 7 bases; nucleotides not matched to a gene: 13. The CDR3 DNA follows: TGTGCCAGCAGTTCGGGACAGAGAGATTATGGGCAGCCCCAGCATTTT. Protein product: CASSSGQRDYGQPQHF.

The CDR3 reads CSAGPPFSIEAFF. CDR3 DNA: TGCAGTGCAGGGCCACCCTTCTCAATTGAAGCTTTCTTT. This chain uses TRBV20-1 with TRBJ1-1; D unclear. Trimming took off 6 bases at V and 7 bases at J, with 18 bases between the two ends. CDR1 DFQATT and CDR2 SNEGSKA come from the germline V gene (reference sequence). This CDR3 comprises 13 residues.

This clonotype showed up just a few times. One end of the junction fails to match germline, which may point to a read error. The chain combines TRBV5-1 with TRBJ2-6, with D uncertain. The germline gives CDR1 SGHRS, CDR2 YFSETQ. The CDR3 contains 13 residues. The CDR3 protein is CASSLAGANVLTF. In DNA form, the CDR3 reads TGTGCCAGCAGCTTGGCTGGGGCCAACGTCCTGACTTTC.

The chain has TRBV20-1 and TRBJ1-1; a possible D gene is TRBD1 (5 bases). The V gene lost 5 bases and the J gene lost 7 bases, with 11 bases spanning the gap. This CDR3 has 11 residues. CDR1 and CDR2 from the germline V gene are DFQATT and SNEGSKA (reference sequence). In DNA, the CDR3 is TGCAGTGCTGGACAACAGGTTGAAGCTTTCTTT. Amino acids: CSAGQQVEAFF.

This rearrangement joins TRBV20-1 to TRBJ1-2; D is ambiguous. This CDR3 is 13 amino acids long. Trimming left V 0 bases short and J 2 bases short, with 7 bases between. Germline assignment: CDR1 DFQATT and CDR2 SNEGSKA (reference sequence). The CDR3 region is CSARDEGNYGYTF. As DNA, the CDR3 is TGCAGTGCTAGAGATGAAGGGAACTATGGCTACACCTTC.

V usage is TRBV5-1 and J usage is TRBJ2-1, with D perhaps matching TRBD2 (5 bases). There are 15 residues in the CDR3. The germline gives CDR1 SGHRS, CDR2 YFSETQ. With 0 bases removed from V and 5 bases from J, the gap between germline ends came to 12 bases. CDR3 nucleotides: TGCGCCAGCAGCTTGGTTCTAGCAAAGCACAATGAGCAGTTCTTC. Translating gives CASSLVLAKHNEQFF.

This chain connects TRBV3-1 to TRBJ2-5, with TRBD1 matching 7 bases. Per the germline V gene, CDR1 is LGHDT and CDR2 is YNNKEL (reference sequence). This CDR3 comprises 15 residues. J gave up 2 bases and V 3 bases, and 6 bases lay outside the gene matches. CDR3: CASSQTGSAQETQYF. In nucleotides, the CDR3 is TGTGCCAGCAGCCAGACAGGGAGTGCACAAGAGACCCAGTACTTC.

This clonotype was seen only once. The V call is TRBV20-1, the J call TRBJ1-5, with D perhaps TRBD1 (5 bases). V lost 3 bases and J lost 2, with 8 bases in between. This CDR3 comprises 13 residues. Germline assignment: CDR1 DFQATT and CDR2 SNEGSKA (reference sequence). This CDR3 reads CSASRDRNQPQHF. In nucleotides, the CDR3 is TGCAGTGCTAGTCGGGACCGCAATCAGCCCCAGCATTTT.

CDR3 nucleotide sequence: TGTGCCAGCAGTAGAACCGGGACTCCAAGCTCCTACGAGCAGTACTTC. It yields the protein CASSRTGTPSSYEQYF. The chain combines TRBV27 with TRBJ2-7; possible D gene TRBD2, 6 bases. The V and J ends lost 5 bases and 0 bases respectively, with 17 bases between them. The CDR3 contains 16 residues. Germline-derived CDR1 and CDR2 are MNHEY and SMNVEV (reference sequence).

The chain couples TRBV29-1 to TRBJ2-4; possibly TRBD1 or TRBD2 for D (6 bases each). The CDR3 has 12 amino acids. V was shortened by 3 bases and J by 9 bases, with 12 bases between the two germline ends. CDR1 is SQVTM, CDR2 ANQGSEA, per germline. The CDR3 reads CSVDDGGGIQYF. CDR3 nucleotide sequence: TGCAGCGTTGATGACGGAGGGGGCATTCAGTACTTC.

The rearrangement uses TRBV15 and TRBJ1-2; possibly TRBD1 for D (6 bases). V was pared by 6 bases and J by 5 bases, with 13 bases between. Per the germline V gene, CDR1 is LNHNV and CDR2 is YYDKDF (reference sequence). The length of the CDR3 is 13 residues. CDR3 coding DNA: TGTGCCACCAGTTATGGCCAGGGGTATGGCTACACCTTC. Protein sequence: CATSYGQGYGYTF.